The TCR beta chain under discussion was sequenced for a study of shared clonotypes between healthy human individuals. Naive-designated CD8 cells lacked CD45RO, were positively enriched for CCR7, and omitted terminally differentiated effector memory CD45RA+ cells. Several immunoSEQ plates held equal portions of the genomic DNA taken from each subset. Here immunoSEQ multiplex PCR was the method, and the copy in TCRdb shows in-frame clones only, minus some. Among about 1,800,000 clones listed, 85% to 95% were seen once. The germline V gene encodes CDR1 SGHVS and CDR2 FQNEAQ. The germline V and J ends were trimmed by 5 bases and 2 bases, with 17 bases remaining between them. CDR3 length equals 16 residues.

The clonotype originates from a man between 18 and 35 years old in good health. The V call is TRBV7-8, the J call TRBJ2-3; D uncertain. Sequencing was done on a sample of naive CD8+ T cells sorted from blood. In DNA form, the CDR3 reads TGTGCCAGCAGCCTTAGTTGGACCCAATTCACAGATACGCAGTATTTT. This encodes CASSLSWTQFTDTQYF. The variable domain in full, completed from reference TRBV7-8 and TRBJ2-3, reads GAGVSQSPRYKVAKRGQDVALRCDPISGHVSLFWYQQALGQGPEFLTYFQNEAQLDKSGLPSDRFFAERPEGSVSTLKIQRTQQEDSAVYLCASSLSWTQFTDTQYFGPGTRLTVL.